The 13 T cell receptor beta chains given below trace back to one sample, sequenced in a study of long-term antiretroviral therapy in people with HIV. At survey level, the immunoSEQ assay was run in its v3.0 version. The method was immunoSEQ multiplex PCR; TCRdb's version includes in-frame clones alone and lacks a portion of them. This sample has about 29,000 clones; more than 75% occur once, and the top ten carry 3.5% to 5%. The sample in question was unsorted PBMCs, obtained 0.5 years after starting antiretroviral therapy. The receptors shown here come from a woman aged 18-29 years with HIV.

This sequence joins TRBV10-3 and TRBJ1-2; D might be TRBD1 (6 bases). CDR1 is ENHRY, CDR2 SYGVKD, per germline. The length of the CDR3 is 12 residues. The V gene lost 7 bases and the J gene lost 6 bases, with 12 bases spanning the gap. The CDR3 bases are TGTGCCATCATTGTGGGGGGCAATGGCTACACCTTC. Protein sequence: CAIIVGGNGYTF.

The chain uses TRBV28 and TRBJ2-1, with 7 positions matching TRBD2. The CDR3 runs 13 residues. Per germline, CDR1 MDHEN and CDR2 SYDVKM. The CDR3 DNA is TGTGCGGCGGCGGGACTACTCAACAATGAGCAGTTCTTC. This codes for CAAAGLLNNEQFF.

In DNA form, the CDR3 reads TGTGCCAGCAGCTCGGCTAGCGAGATCTCCTACGAGCAGTACTTC. This sequence encodes CASSSASEISYEQYF. The chain employs TRBV5-4 and TRBJ2-7, with D perhaps matching TRBD2 (6 bases). Germline V CDR1 and CDR2: SGHNT, YYREEE (reference sequence). V was shortened by 3 bases and J by 0 bases, with 13 bases between the two germline ends. CDR3 length: 15 amino acids.

This clone was seen a handful of times. The J gene is TRBJ2-2, the V gene TRBV15; D remains ambiguous. The CDR3 is 16 residues long. V shed 0 bases and J shed 0 bases, with 8 bases lying between them. Germline CDR1 is LNHNV and CDR2 is YYDKDF (reference sequence). CDR3 region: CATSRELLTNTGELFF. CDR3 bases: TGTGCCACCAGCAGAGAACTGCTCACGAACACCGGGGAGCTGTTTTTT.

The V gene is TRBV28, the J gene TRBJ2-7; TRBD1 matches at 7 bases. The junction had 15 bases not matched to a gene; V was cut back by 7 bases and J by 3 bases. The CDR3 consists of 16 residues. The V gene's germline CDR1 is MDHEN and CDR2 SYDVKM. The CDR3, as DNA: TGTGCCAGCAACACCCTTTTCGGGACAGCCTTCTACGAGCAGTACTTC. Its translation is CASNTLFGTAFYEQYF.

The chain recombines TRBV7-8 with TRBJ2-5, with 7 bases lining up with TRBD2. CDR1 is SGHVS and CDR2 is FQNEAQ in the germline V gene. The V segment lost 1 base and the J segment 4 bases; nucleotides outside the gene matches: 6. The CDR3 contains 15 residues. CDR3 residues: CASSLGSSGGETQYF. The CDR3 region has the DNA TGTGCCAGCAGCTTAGGTTCTTCGGGAGGAGAGACCCAGTACTTC. Complete variable domain (other parts from reference TRBV7-8 and TRBJ2-5): GAGVSQSPRYKVAKRGQDVALRCDPISGHVSLFWYQQALGQGPEFLTYFQNEAQLDKSGLPSDRFFAERPEGSVSTLKIQRTQQEDSAVYLCASSLGSSGGETQYFGPGTRLLVL.

In its sample, this clone was seen a few times. The CDR3 bases are TGTGCCAGCACTACAAAACTACAGCAATACGAGCAGTACTTC. This codes for CASTTKLQQYEQYF. The J gene is TRBJ2-7, the V gene TRBV6-1; D is undetermined. V gave up 7 bases and J gave up 4 bases, with 17 bases separating them. Germline CDR1 reads MNHNS; CDR2 reads SASEGT. This CDR3 spans 14 amino acids.

This chain connects TRBV19 to TRBJ2-1, with 7 bases that match TRBD2. Germline CDR1 is LNHDA and CDR2 is SQIVND (reference sequence). V trimming: 7 bases; J trimming: 6 bases; junction bases outside the gene matches: 12. The CDR3 covers 15 residues. CDR3 DNA: TGTGCCAGTACTCGACGGCCTAGCGGTCCCAATGAGCAGTTCTTC. It is translated as CASTRRPSGPNEQFF.

The genes are TRBV7-2 and TRBJ2-5; 8 bases align to TRBD2. Germline V gene data show CDR1 as SGHTA and CDR2 as FQGNSA. The CDR3 contains 15 residues. J was trimmed by 4 bases and V by 5 bases; bases with no gene match: 9. The CDR3 coding sequence is TGTGCCAGCAGCCCCTCGGGGGGGCTAAGAGAGACCCAGTACTTC. The encoded protein is CASSPSGGLRETQYF.

The chain has TRBV14 and TRBJ2-5, with D possibly TRBD2 on 5 matching bases. Per the germline V gene, CDR1 is SGHDN and CDR2 is FVKESK. The CDR3 has 15 amino acids. V gave up 4 bases and J gave up 4 bases, with 16 bases separating them. The CDR3 coding sequence is TGTGCCAGCAGCCCCCTTGGGCTAGCCTCAGAGACCCAGTACTTC. Translated: CASSPLGLASETQYF.

This chain connects TRBV15 to TRBJ2-6, with TRBD1 matching over 11 bases. From germline, CDR1 is LNHNV and CDR2 YYDKDF (reference sequence). V shed 2 bases, J shed 3 bases, and the junction held 9 bases outside the gene matches. There are 19 residues in the CDR3. As DNA, the CDR3 is TGTGCCACCAGCAGACCTGGACAGGGGGCTTCTGGTGGGGCCAACGTCCTGACTTTC. Residues: CATSRPGQGASGGANVLTF.

The chain recombines TRBV7-8 with TRBJ2-2; D unclear. The CDR3 contains 17 residues. Germline CDR1 SGHVS, CDR2 FQNEAQ. V shed 3 bases and J shed 3 bases, with 17 bases lying between them. The CDR3 DNA reads as TGTGCCAGCAGCTTTGACAACGTTCGATATGACACCGGGGAGCTGTTTTTT. This encodes CASSFDNVRYDTGELFF.

The chain recombines TRBV6-5 with TRBJ1-2; the D gene is possibly TRBD1 (6 bases). The germline V and J ends were trimmed by 0 bases and 4 bases, with 15 bases remaining between them. This CDR3 has 16 amino acids. In germline, CDR1 is MNHEY, CDR2 SVGAGI. DNA for the CDR3: TGTGCCAGCAGTTACTCTCCCCCCTTACAGGGCTATGGCTACACCTTC. This codes for CASSYSPPLQGYGYTF.